This TCR beta chain was retrieved from a study of early T cells in non-severe SARS-CoV-2 infection. Study-wide background: Sequencing of bulk RNA from unsorted whole blood was done, without chain pairing.

Unique molecular identifiers were attached to individual cDNA molecules. TCRdb reprocessed the 5' RACE reads with MiXCR, giving one entry per CDR3 protein. The sample consists of tens of thousands of distinct CDR3 sequences, around 10% of them appearing once. In germline, CDR1 is LGHDT, CDR2 YNNKEL (reference sequence). Trimming took off 6 bases at V and 0 bases at J, with 8 bases between the two ends. This CDR3 is 14 amino acids long. Study-wide points: VDJdb-based matching was biased toward anti-spike CD8 responses and missed private and CD4 specificities.

As concerns this clonotype: The target antigen is unknown.

The V and J genes are TRBV3-1 and TRBJ1-4; D not resolved. This receptor was identified in an adult who was a healthcare worker with PCR-confirmed SARS-CoV-2 infection or an uninfected control (not recorded which). The source was whole blood, collected at baseline. In DNA form, the CDR3 reads TGTGCCAGCAGTTCTACCGCAACTAATGAAAAACTGTTTTTT. This codes for CASSSTATNEKLFF.